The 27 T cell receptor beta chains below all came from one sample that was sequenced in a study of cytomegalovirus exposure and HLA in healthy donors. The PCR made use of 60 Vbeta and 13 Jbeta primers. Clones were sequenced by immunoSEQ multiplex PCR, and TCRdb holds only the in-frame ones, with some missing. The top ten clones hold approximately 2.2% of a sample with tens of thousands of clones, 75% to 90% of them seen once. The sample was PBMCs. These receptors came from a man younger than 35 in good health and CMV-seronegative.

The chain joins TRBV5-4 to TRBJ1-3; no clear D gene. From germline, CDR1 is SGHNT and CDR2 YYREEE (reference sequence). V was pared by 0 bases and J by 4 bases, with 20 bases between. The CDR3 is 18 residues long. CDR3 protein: CASSLENGILELGNTIYF. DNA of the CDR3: TGTGCCAGCAGCTTGGAGAACGGGATTCTCGAATTGGGAAACACCATATATTTT.

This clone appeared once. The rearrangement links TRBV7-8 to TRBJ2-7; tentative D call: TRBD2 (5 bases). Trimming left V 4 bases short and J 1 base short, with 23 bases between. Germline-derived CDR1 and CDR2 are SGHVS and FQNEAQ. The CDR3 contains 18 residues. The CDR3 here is CASSWNPQTISPSYEQYF. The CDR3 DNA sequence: TGTGCCAGCAGCTGGAATCCTCAGACTATTTCCCCTTCCTACGAGCAGTACTTC.

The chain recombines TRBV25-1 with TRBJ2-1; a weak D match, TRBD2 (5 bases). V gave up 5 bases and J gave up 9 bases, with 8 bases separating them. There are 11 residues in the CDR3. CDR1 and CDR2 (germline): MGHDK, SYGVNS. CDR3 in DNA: TGTGCCAGCAGTTCGAGGGCTGAGCAGTTCTTC. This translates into CASSSRAEQFF. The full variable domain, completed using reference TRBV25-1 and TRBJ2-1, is EADIYQTPRYLVIGTGKKITLECSQTMGHDKMYWYQQDPGMELHLIHYSYGVNSTEKGDLSSESTVSRIRTEHFPLTLESARPSHTSQYLCASSSRAEQFFGPGTRLTVL.

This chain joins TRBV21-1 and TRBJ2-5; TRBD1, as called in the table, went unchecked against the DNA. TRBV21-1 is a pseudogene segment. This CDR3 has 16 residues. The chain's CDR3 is CASSKVSGILGETQYF. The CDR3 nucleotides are TGTGCCAGCAGCAAGGTCTCAGGGATCCTTGGGGAGACCCAGTACTTC.

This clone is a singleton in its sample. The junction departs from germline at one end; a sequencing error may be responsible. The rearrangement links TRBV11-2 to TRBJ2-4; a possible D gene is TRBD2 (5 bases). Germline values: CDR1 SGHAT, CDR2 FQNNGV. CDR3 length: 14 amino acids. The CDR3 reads CASSLKHSGNVQYF. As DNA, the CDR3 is TGTGCCAGCAGCTTAAAGCACAGCGGAAACGTTCAGTACTTC.

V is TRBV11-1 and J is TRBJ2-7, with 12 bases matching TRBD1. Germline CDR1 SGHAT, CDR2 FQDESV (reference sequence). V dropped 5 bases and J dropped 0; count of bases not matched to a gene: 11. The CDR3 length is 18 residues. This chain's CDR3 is CASSDWGQGAQSSYEQYF. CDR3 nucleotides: TGTGCCAGCAGCGACTGGGGACAGGGGGCCCAGAGCTCCTACGAGCAGTACTTC.

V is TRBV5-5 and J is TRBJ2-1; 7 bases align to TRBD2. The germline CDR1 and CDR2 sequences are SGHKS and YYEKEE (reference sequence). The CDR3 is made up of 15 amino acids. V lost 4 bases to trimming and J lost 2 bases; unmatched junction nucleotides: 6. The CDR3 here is CASSLGGGPYNEQFF. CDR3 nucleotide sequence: TGTGCCAGCAGCCTGGGGGGAGGGCCCTACAATGAGCAGTTCTTC.

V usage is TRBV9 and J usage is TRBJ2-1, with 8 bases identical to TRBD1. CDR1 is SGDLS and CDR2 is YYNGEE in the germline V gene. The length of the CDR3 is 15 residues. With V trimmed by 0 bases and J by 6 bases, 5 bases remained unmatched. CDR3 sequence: CASSVGRGRSNEQFF. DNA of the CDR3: TGTGCCAGCAGCGTAGGCAGGGGGCGATCCAATGAGCAGTTCTTC.

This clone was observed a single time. The CDR3 spells CASSLLTIDSYEQYF. DNA for the CDR3: TGTGCCAGCAGTTTATTGACAATTGACTCCTACGAGCAGTACTTC. The V gene is TRBV28, the J gene TRBJ2-7; D ambiguous. The CDR3 consists of 15 residues. Per germline, CDR1 MDHEN and CDR2 SYDVKM. V was pared by 1 base and J by 0 bases, with 10 bases between.

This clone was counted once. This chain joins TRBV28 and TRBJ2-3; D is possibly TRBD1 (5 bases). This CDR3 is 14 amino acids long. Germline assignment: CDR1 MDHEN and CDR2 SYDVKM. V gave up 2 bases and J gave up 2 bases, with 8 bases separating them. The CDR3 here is CASSLPGFTDTQYF. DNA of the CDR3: TGTGCCAGCAGTTTACCAGGGTTCACAGATACGCAGTATTTT. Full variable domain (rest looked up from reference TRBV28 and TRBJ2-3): DVKVTQSSRYLVKRTGEKVFLECVQDMDHENMFWYRQDPGLGLRLIYFSYDVKMKEKGDIPEGYSVSREKKERFSLILESASTNQTSMYLCASSLPGFTDTQYFGPGTRLTVL.

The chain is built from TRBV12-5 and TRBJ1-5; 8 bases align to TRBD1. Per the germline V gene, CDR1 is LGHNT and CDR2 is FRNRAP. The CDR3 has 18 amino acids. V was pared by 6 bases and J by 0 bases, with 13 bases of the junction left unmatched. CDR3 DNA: TGTGCTAGTGGCACCCCTTCGACAGGGGCTGATAGCAATCAGCCCCAGCATTTT. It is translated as CASGTPSTGADSNQPQHF.

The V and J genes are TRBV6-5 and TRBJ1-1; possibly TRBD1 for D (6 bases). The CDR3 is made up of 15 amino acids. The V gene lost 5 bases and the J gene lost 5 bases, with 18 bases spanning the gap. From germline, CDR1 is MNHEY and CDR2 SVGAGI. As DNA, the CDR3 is TGTGCCAGCAGTCCCCCCTCGTGGGGGCGGACTGAAGCTTTCTTT. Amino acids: CASSPPSWGRTEAFF.

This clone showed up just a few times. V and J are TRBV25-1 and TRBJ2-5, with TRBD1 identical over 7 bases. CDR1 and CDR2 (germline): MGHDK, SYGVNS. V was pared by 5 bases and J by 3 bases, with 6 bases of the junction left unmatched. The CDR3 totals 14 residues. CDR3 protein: CASSFTGAKETQYF. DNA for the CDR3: TGTGCCAGCAGTTTCACAGGGGCCAAAGAGACCCAGTACTTC. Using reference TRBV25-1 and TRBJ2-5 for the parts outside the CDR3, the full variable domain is EADIYQTPRYLVIGTGKKITLECSQTMGHDKMYWYQQDPGMELHLIHYSYGVNSTEKGDLSSESTVSRIRTEHFPLTLESARPSHTSQYLCASSFTGAKETQYFGPGTRLLVL.

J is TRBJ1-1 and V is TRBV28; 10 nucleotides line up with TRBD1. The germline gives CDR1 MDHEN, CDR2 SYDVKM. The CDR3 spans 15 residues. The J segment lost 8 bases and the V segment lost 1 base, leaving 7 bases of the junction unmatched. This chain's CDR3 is CASSLLATGGEEAFF. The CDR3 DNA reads TGTGCCAGCAGTTTATTGGCGACAGGGGGCGAGGAAGCTTTCTTT.

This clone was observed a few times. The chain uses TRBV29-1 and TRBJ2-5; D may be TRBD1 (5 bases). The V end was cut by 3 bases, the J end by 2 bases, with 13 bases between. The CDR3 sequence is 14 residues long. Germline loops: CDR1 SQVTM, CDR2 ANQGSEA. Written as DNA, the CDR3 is TGCAGCGTTGATTCCCTACAGGATCAAGAGACCCAGTACTTC. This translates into CSVDSLQDQETQYF.

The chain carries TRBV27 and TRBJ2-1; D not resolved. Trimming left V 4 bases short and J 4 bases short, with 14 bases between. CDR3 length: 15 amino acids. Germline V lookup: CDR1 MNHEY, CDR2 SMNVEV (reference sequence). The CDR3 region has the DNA TGTGCCAGCAGTTCGGAGAAAAGACCGTACAATGAGCAGTTCTTC. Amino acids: CASSSEKRPYNEQFF.

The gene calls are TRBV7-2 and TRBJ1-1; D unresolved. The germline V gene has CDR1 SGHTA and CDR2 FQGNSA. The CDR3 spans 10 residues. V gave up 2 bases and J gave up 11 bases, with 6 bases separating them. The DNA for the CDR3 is TGTGCCAGCAGCTTACAGTCGGCTTTCTTT. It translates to CASSLQSAFF.

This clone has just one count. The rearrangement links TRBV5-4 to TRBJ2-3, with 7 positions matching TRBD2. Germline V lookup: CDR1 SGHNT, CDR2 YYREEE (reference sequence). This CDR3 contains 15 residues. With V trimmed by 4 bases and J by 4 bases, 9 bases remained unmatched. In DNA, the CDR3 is TGTGCCAGCAGCCCCGGCCGGGGGGTTGCAGATACGCAGTATTTT. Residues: CASSPGRGVADTQYF.

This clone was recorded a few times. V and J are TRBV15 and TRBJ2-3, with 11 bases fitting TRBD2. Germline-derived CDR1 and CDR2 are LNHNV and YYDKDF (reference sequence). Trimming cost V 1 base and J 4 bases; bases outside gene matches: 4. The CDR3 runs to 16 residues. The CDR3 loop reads CATSRVLAGGSDTQYF. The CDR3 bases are TGTGCCACCAGCAGAGTGCTAGCGGGAGGATCAGATACGCAGTATTTT.

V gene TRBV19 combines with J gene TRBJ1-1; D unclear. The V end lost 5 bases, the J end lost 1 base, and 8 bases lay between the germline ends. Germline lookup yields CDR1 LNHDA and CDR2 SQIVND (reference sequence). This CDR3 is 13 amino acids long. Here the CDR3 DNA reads TGTGCCAGTAGTGCGGTCAGGAACACTGAAGCTTTCTTT. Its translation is CASSAVRNTEAFF.

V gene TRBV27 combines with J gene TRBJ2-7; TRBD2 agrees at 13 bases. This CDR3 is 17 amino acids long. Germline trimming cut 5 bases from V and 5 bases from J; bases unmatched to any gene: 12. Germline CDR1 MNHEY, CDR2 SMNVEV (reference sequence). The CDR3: CASSQRPTSGRSHEQYF. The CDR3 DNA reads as TGTGCCAGCAGTCAACGACCGACTAGCGGGAGGTCCCACGAGCAGTACTTC.

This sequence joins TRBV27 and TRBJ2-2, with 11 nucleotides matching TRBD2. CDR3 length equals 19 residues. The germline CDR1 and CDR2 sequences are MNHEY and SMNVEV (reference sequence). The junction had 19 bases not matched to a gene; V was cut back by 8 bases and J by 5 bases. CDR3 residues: CASGGIIAGGPQYTGELFF. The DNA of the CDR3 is TGTGCCAGCGGGGGGATTATAGCGGGAGGGCCCCAATATACCGGGGAGCTGTTTTTT.

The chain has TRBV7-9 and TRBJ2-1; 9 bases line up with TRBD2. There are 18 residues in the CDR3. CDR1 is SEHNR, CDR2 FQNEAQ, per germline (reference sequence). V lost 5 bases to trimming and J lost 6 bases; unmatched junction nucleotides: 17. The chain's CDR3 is CASSPKRIGLASFNEQFF. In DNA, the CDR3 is TGTGCCAGCAGCCCGAAACGAATAGGACTAGCGTCGTTCAATGAGCAGTTCTTC.

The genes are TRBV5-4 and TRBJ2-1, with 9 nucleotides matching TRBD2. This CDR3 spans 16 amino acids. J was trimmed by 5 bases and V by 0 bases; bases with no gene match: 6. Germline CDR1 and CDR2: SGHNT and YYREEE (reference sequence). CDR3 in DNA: TGTGCCAGCAGCTTGGACACCGGGACTAGCCACAATGAGCAGTTCTTC. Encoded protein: CASSLDTGTSHNEQFF.

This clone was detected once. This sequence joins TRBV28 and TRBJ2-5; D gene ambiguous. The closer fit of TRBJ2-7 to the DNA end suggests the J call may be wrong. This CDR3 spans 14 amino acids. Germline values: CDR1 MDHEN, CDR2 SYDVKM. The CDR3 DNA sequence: TGTGCCAGCAGTGCCATTGGCAGGCCTTACGAGCAGTACTTC. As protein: CASSAIGRPYEQYF.

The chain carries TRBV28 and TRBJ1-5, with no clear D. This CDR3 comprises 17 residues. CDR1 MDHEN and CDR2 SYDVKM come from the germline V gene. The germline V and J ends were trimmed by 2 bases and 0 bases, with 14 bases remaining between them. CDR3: CASSLMVGRHSNQPQHF. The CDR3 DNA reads TGTGCCAGCAGTTTAATGGTGGGCAGACATAGCAATCAGCCCCAGCATTTT.

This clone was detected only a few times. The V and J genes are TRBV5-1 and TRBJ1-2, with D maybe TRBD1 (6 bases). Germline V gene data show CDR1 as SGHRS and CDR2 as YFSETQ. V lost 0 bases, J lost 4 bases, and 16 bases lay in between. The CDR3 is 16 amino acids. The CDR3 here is CASSLVGGADFYGYTF. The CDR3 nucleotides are TGCGCCAGCAGCTTGGTGGGGGGGGCTGATTTCTATGGCTACACCTTC.